This TCR beta chain was obtained from a study of radiotherapy plus CTLA-4 blockade in lung cancer. In the study overall: Around 20% of enrolled patients responded objectively, and 25% to 40% had disease control.

Study-wide results and caveats: Increased serum interferon-beta after radiation also reportedly predicted response strongly. The study found tumor-derived TCR clones expanded in blood after radiotherapy plus ipilimumab.

Germline CDR1 and CDR2: SGHTA and FQGTGA. The CDR3 runs to 15 residues. The V and J ends lost 5 bases and 5 bases, in that order; junction bases with no gene match: 12. Note on this clone: Its specificity is not known.

Produced via immunoSEQ multiplex PCR; TCRdb's table is partial and in-frame only. This sample yields about 62,000 clones, of which 60% to 80% are seen a single time; 2.9% belongs to the top ten. Patients had chemo-refractory metastatic non-small-cell lung cancer and received focal radiation plus CTLA-4 blockade that used ipilimumab. The chain combines TRBV7-3 with TRBJ2-7, with TRBD1 matching 7 bases. The sequence came from a human donor with non-small cell lung cancer who had a complete response to radiotherapy plus ipilimumab. Here the sequenced sample was peripheral blood, taken from a patient treated with radiotherapy plus ipilimumab. CDR3 DNA sequence: TGTGCCAGCAGCCCGTCCAGGGGACAGATAGACGAGCAGTACTTC. Encoded protein: CASSPSRGQIDEQYF.